The 10 T cell receptor beta chains presented below share a single source sample, sequenced in a study of T cells in localized non-small cell lung cancer. The table came from immunoSEQ multiplex PCR; TCRdb's copy has only in-frame clones and leaves some out. The profile shows about 18,000 clones, around 81% of them singletons. Sequencing used peripheral blood, obtained before any cancer treatment. The receptor source for this set is a female donor over 55 with stage I lung adenocarcinoma.

V gene TRBV7-9 combines with J gene TRBJ2-7; TRBD2 might be the D (6 bases). Germline V gene sequence: CDR1 SEHNR, CDR2 FQNEAQ (reference sequence). V gave up 5 bases and J gave up 6 bases, with 14 bases separating them. CDR3 size: 13 residues. The CDR3 bases are TGTGCCAGCAGCGGAGGGTCCGGGGGCGAGCAGTACTTC. Translation gives CASSGGSGGEQYF.

The V gene is TRBV11-2, the J gene TRBJ1-2; TRBD1 aligns across 10 bases. V trimming: 5 bases; J trimming: 5 bases; junction bases outside the gene matches: 8. Per germline, CDR1 SGHAT and CDR2 FQNNGV. This CDR3 has 15 residues. The CDR3 loop reads CASSNRQGALYGYTF. The CDR3 DNA follows: TGTGCCAGCAGCAACCGACAGGGGGCTCTGTATGGCTACACCTTC.

The gene calls are TRBV2 and TRBJ2-6, with unresolved D. Trimming removed 3 bases at V and 0 bases at J, with 6 bases between. CDR3 length: 15 amino acids. The germline V gene has CDR1 SNHLY and CDR2 FYNNEI. DNA for the CDR3: TGTGCCAGCAGTGAGGAGTACTCTGGGGCCAACGTCCTGACTTTC. It codes for CASSEEYSGANVLTF.

V and J are TRBV11-1 and TRBJ2-5, with 11 bases matching TRBD1. The CDR3 is 16 residues long. The trim removed 2 bases at V and 1 base at J, leaving 3 bases unmatched. From germline, CDR1 is SGHAT and CDR2 FQDESV (reference sequence). The CDR3 DNA reads as TGTGCCAGCAGCTTACCAGGGACAGGGGGCCAAGAGACCCAGTACTTC. Its translation: CASSLPGTGGQETQYF.

The chain carries TRBV5-5 and TRBJ1-4, with 8 bases identical to TRBD1. The J segment lost 10 bases and the V segment lost 0 bases, leaving 8 bases of the junction unmatched. The germline CDR1 and CDR2 sequences are SGHKS and YYEKEE (reference sequence). This CDR3 has 15 amino acids. The CDR3 sequence: CASSLGNRGGGKLFF. CDR3 coding DNA: TGTGCCAGCAGCTTGGGGAACAGGGGGGGCGGAAAACTGTTTTTT.

The J gene is TRBJ1-4, the V gene TRBV18, with TRBD1 matching over 9 bases. V shed 2 bases, J shed 8 bases, and the junction held 6 bases outside the gene matches. CDR3 length: 15 residues. Germline V gene data show CDR1 as KGHSH and CDR2 as LQKENI. CDR3 loop: CASSPRTGAEEKLFF. The CDR3 nucleotides are TGTGCCAGCTCACCAAGGACAGGGGCAGAAGAAAAACTGTTTTTT.

The chain joins TRBV7-6 to TRBJ2-5; D call uncertain. Trimming left V 5 bases short and J 1 base short, with 8 bases between. The CDR3 is 13 amino acids. Germline lookup yields CDR1 SGHVS and CDR2 FNYEAQ. The CDR3 DNA is TGTGCCAGCAGCGTCGGCGGCCAAGAGACCCAGTACTTC. The encoded protein is CASSVGGQETQYF.

A few counts support this clone. The genes are TRBV18 and TRBJ1-1, with 7 bases identical to TRBD1. V gave up 8 bases and J gave up 0 bases; unmatched junction bases: 6. The length of the CDR3 is 14 residues. Germline V gene lookup returns CDR1 KGHSH and CDR2 LQKENI. This CDR3 reads CASQQGPMNTEAFF. Here the CDR3 DNA reads TGTGCCAGCCAACAGGGGCCGATGAACACTGAAGCTTTCTTT.

V usage is TRBV7-9 and J usage is TRBJ1-2; 11 bases agree with TRBD1. This CDR3 contains 15 residues. Germline V lookup: CDR1 SEHNR, CDR2 FQNEAQ (reference sequence). The junction had 10 bases not matched to a gene; V was cut back by 5 bases and J by 8 bases. CDR3 DNA sequence: TGTGCCAGCAGCCCTGTAGGGACAGGGGGAGAAGGCTACACCTTC. Protein sequence: CASSPVGTGGEGYTF.

The chain joins TRBV30 to TRBJ2-3; D remains ambiguous. The V gene lost 2 bases and the J gene lost 0 bases, with 6 bases spanning the gap. The CDR3 length is 13 residues. Per germline, CDR1 GTSNPN and CDR2 SVGIG (reference sequence). The CDR3 sequence is CAWSRSSTDTQYF. The CDR3 DNA reads TGTGCCTGGAGTAGATCGAGCACAGATACGCAGTATTTT.